One sample yielded the 25 T cell receptor beta chains listed below, sequenced in a study of T cells in Graves' hyperthyroidism and ophthalmopathy. Regions amplified from RNA transcripts were the TCR beta CDR3 regions. A first-round RT-PCR of the TCR CDR3 used the HTBI primer set. Via MiXCR, TCRdb re-called the multiplex PCR reads, giving one row per CDR3 protein. The sample gives about 380,000 distinct CDR3 sequences, about 14% of which show up once; roughly 20% is in the top ten. The specimen was blood. These receptors were taken from a man aged 30-40 years with Graves' hyperthyroidism that later progressed to Graves' ophthalmopathy.

The chain is built from TRBV12-3 or TRBV12-4 and TRBJ1-6; tentatively, D is TRBD1 (6 bases). The CDR3 totals 16 residues. Trimming took 3 bases from V and 6 from J, leaving 15 bases between them. CDR3 residues: CASSFWVGTRNSPLHF. DNA of the CDR3: TGTGCCAGCAGTTTTTGGGTGGGGACACGTAATTCACCCCTCCACTTT.

This clonotype has more than one count but fewer than ten. This chain connects TRBV19 to TRBJ1-5; D call uncertain. This CDR3 spans 14 amino acids. Per the germline V gene, CDR1 is LNHDA and CDR2 is SQIVND (reference sequence). Trimming stripped 2 bases from V and 4 bases from J, with 9 bases between. The CDR3 sequence is CASSIRSLNQPQHF. CDR3 nucleotides: TGTGCCAGTAGTATAAGATCCCTTAATCAGCCCCAGCATTTT.

This clonotype was observed at least ten times. V usage is TRBV7-8 and J usage is TRBJ2-2; D unresolved. The CDR3 loop spans 14 amino acids. V lost 3 bases and J lost 6, with 11 bases in between. Per germline, CDR1 SGHVS and CDR2 FQNEAQ. The CDR3 loop is CASSLLVMAGELFF. The CDR3 nucleotides read TGTGCCAGCAGCTTGTTGGTGATGGCCGGGGAGCTGTTTTTT.

This clonotype came up many times. The rearrangement joins TRBV5-5 to TRBJ2-2; TRBD1 agrees at 10 bases. This CDR3 is built from 15 residues. From germline, CDR1 is SGHKS and CDR2 YYEKEE (reference sequence). Trimming cost V 1 base and J 5 bases; bases outside gene matches: 2. CDR3 sequence reads: CASSLWDRGTGELFF. The CDR3 nucleotides are TGTGCCAGCAGCTTGTGGGACAGGGGTACCGGGGAGCTGTTTTTT.

This clonotype was seen many times. The chain employs TRBV12-3 or TRBV12-4 and TRBJ1-2; TRBD1 matches 8 bases. V was clipped by 5 bases and J by 3 bases; unmatched bases: 5. This CDR3 comprises 14 residues. CDR3 DNA sequence: TGTGCCAGCAGTCCAGGGGGCAGTTACTATGGCTACACCTTC. Residues: CASSPGGSYYGYTF.

This chain links TRBV20-1 with TRBJ1-4; TRBD1 might be the D (5 bases). Trimming shortened V by 3 bases and J by 8 bases, and 28 bases separated the two germline ends. CDR3 size: 18 residues. The V gene's germline CDR1 is DFQATT and CDR2 SNEGSKA (reference sequence). The CDR3 DNA sequence: TGCAGTGCTAGCCCTTCACGGGACCCCTTCTCCGATGGCGAAAAACTGTTTTTT. Protein sequence: CSASPSRDPFSDGEKLFF.

J is TRBJ1-4 and V is TRBV14, with D hard to call. V lost 2 bases and J 8 bases, leaving 15 bases between the germline ends. This CDR3 region has 15 residues. Germline assignment: CDR1 SGHDN and CDR2 FVKESK. CDR3 sequence: CASSQSHFSAEKLFF. The CDR3 DNA reads TGTGCCAGCAGCCAATCCCATTTCTCCGCGGAAAAACTGTTTTTT.

This clonotype has at least ten counts. The J gene is TRBJ2-3, the V gene TRBV7-9; D unresolved. Trimming cost V 4 bases and J 2 bases, with 7 bases left between them. CDR1 and CDR2 (germline): SEHNR, FQNEAQ (reference sequence). There are 13 residues in the CDR3. The DNA for the CDR3 is TGTGCCAGCAGCTCCCCACTCACAGATACGCAGTATTTT. This sequence encodes CASSSPLTDTQYF.

This clonotype was detected a few times. This sequence joins TRBV6-1 and TRBJ2-1; TRBD2 agrees at 12 bases. Germline V lookup: CDR1 MNHNS, CDR2 SASEGT. The CDR3 spans 16 residues. V lost 1 base, J lost 10 bases, and 8 bases stayed unmatched. CDR3 in amino acids: CASSEGGLAGGGEQFF. CDR3 nucleotide sequence: TGTGCCAGCAGTGAAGGAGGGCTAGCGGGGGGGGGGGAGCAGTTCTTC.

This clonotype was observed a few times. The chain couples TRBV7-6 to TRBJ1-1; the D is unclear. With 2 bases removed from V and 10 bases from J, the gap between germline ends came to 17 bases. The CDR3 has 14 residues. The germline CDR1 and CDR2 sequences are SGHVS and FNYEAQ. CDR3 protein: CASSLSGSSKGAFF. CDR3 sequence (DNA): TGTGCCAGCAGCTTATCAGGCAGCTCAAAAGGAGCTTTCTTT.

The V call is TRBV28, the J call TRBJ1-5, with a weak D call TRBD1 (6 bases). The CDR3 contains 15 residues. Germline loops: CDR1 MDHEN, CDR2 SYDVKM. Trimming cost V 5 bases and J 7 bases, with 18 bases left between them. This CDR3 is CASSPTGGGWQPQHF. In DNA, the CDR3 is TGTGCCAGCAGTCCGACCGGGGGGGGCTGGCAGCCCCAGCATTTT.

This clonotype occurred many times. V gene TRBV12-3 or TRBV12-4 combines with J gene TRBJ1-5; D uncertain. V was trimmed by 5 bases and J by 0 bases, leaving 14 bases between them. The CDR3 loop spans 16 amino acids. DNA of the CDR3: TGTGCCAGCAGTACAGACGGAGGCAATAGCAATCAGCCCCAGCATTTT. This gives the protein CASSTDGGNSNQPQHF.

V is TRBV3-1 and J is TRBJ2-2; no clear D. From germline, CDR1 is LGHDT and CDR2 YNNKEL (reference sequence). The V end was cut by 1 base, the J end by 4 bases, with 4 bases between. This CDR3 is built from 13 residues. In DNA form, the CDR3 reads TGTGCCAGCAGCCAAGTGGCCACCGGGGAGCTGTTTTTT. Translation gives CASSQVATGELFF.

This clonotype was found a few times. This sequence joins TRBV19 and TRBJ2-3, with 8 bases that match TRBD2. There are 18 residues in the CDR3. Germline V lookup: CDR1 LNHDA, CDR2 SQIVND (reference sequence). Trimming cost V 2 bases and J 0 bases; bases outside gene matches: 10. DNA for the CDR3: TGTGCCAGTAGTATAAGTCGGTCAGCGGGGGCTAGCACAGATACGCAGTATTTT. Protein product: CASSISRSAGASTDTQYF. Full variable domain (remainder filled in from reference TRBV19 and TRBJ2-3): DGGITQSPKYLFRKEGQNVTLSCEQNLNHDAMYWYRQDPGQGLRLIYYSQIVNDFQKGDIAEGYSVSREKKESFPLTVTSAQKNPTAFYLCASSISRSAGASTDTQYFGPGTRLTVL.

This clonotype was observed many times. The chain couples TRBV6-2 or TRBV6-3 to TRBJ2-2; 9 bases line up with TRBD1. Germline loops: CDR1 MNHEY, CDR2 SVGEGT. The J segment lost 3 bases and the V segment lost 10 bases, leaving 18 bases of the junction unmatched. This CDR3 contains 18 residues. The DNA of the CDR3 is TGTGCCACCAAACCCCTCCCGGCCGGGACAGGGTACACCGGGGAGCTGTTTTTT. It specifies CATKPLPAGTGYTGELFF.

This clonotype was counted many times. V usage is TRBV6-5 and J usage is TRBJ2-1; tentatively, D is TRBD2 (7 bases). This CDR3 has 17 amino acids. Trimming left V 2 bases short and J 4 bases short, with 18 bases between. Germline V lookup: CDR1 MNHEY, CDR2 SVGAGI. The CDR3, as DNA: TGTGCCAGCAGTTACGCGGCGGGTCGGGGGGCATACAATGAGCAGTTCTTC. Its protein is CASSYAAGRGAYNEQFF.

The chain links TRBV7-6 to TRBJ2-5; tentative D call: TRBD1 (6 bases). The V gene's germline CDR1 is SGHVS and CDR2 FNYEAQ. The V end was cut by 1 base, the J end by 2 bases, with 14 bases between. This CDR3 region has 16 residues. The CDR3 nucleotides read TGTGCCAGCAGCTTAGGGTCCAGGGGTCTGCAAGAGACCCAGTACTTC. Its protein product is CASSLGSRGLQETQYF.

This clonotype has ten or more counts. The J gene is TRBJ2-5, the V gene TRBV4-1; tentative D call: TRBD2 (6 bases). The CDR3 sequence is 14 residues long. Trimming removed 3 bases from V and 1 base from J, with 9 bases in between. Germline V gives CDR1 MGHRA, CDR2 YSYEKL. Here the CDR3 DNA reads TGCGCCAGCAGCCAGGGGGACTTCCAAGAGACCCAGTACTTC. Its translation is CASSQGDFQETQYF.

V and J are TRBV12-3 or TRBV12-4 and TRBJ2-3; 8 bases align to TRBD2. V lost 0 bases to trimming and J lost 5 bases; unmatched junction nucleotides: 10. The CDR3 has 17 amino acids. The CDR3 region has the DNA TGTGCCAGCAGTTTAGCGCTTACGGGGGGGTTTAGAGATACGCAGTATTTT. It translates to CASSLALTGGFRDTQYF.

Only a few counts were recorded for this clonotype. This chain uses TRBV19 with TRBJ2-2; D is possibly TRBD1 (5 bases). With 3 bases removed from V and 5 bases from J, the gap between germline ends came to 19 bases. The germline V gene encodes CDR1 LNHDA and CDR2 SQIVND (reference sequence). This CDR3 contains 17 residues. The CDR3 DNA reads TGTGCCAGTAGTATCGCAGGGCCCAGAACCGGGACCGGGGAGCTGTTTTTT. Encoded protein: CASSIAGPRTGTGELFF.

This clonotype was recorded many times. The chain has TRBV3-1 and TRBJ2-5; D not resolved. V was pared by 0 bases and J by 4 bases, with 6 bases between. CDR3 length equals 13 residues. The germline V gene has CDR1 LGHDT and CDR2 YNNKEL (reference sequence). The DNA for the CDR3 is TGTGCCAGCAGCCAAGACTTAGCAGAGACCCAGTACTTC. Encoded protein: CASSQDLAETQYF.

Points on this clonotype: A much larger clone differs from this one at a single base, so this may be a read error. The V gene is TRBV4-1, the J gene TRBJ1-3; D gene uncertain. Germline V CDR1 and CDR2: MGHRA, YSYEKL. This CDR3 is 16 amino acids long. CDR3 in DNA: TGCGCCAGCAGCCAATACCTCCAGGCACCTGGAGACACCATATATTTT. Protein product: CASSQYLQAPGDTIYF.

This clonotype was observed many times. The chain employs TRBV7-6 and TRBJ1-5; D is ambiguous. From germline, CDR1 is SGHVS and CDR2 FNYEAQ. The length of the CDR3 is 14 residues. Trimming pared 5 bases from V and 3 bases from J, leaving 11 bases between. The CDR3 reads CASSRKPFNQPQHF. Written as DNA, the CDR3 is TGTGCCAGCAGCCGAAAACCGTTCAATCAGCCCCAGCATTTT.

In this sample, this clonotype turned up many times. This sequence joins TRBV27 and TRBJ2-1, with D perhaps matching TRBD1 (6 bases). The V and J ends lost 2 bases and 0 bases respectively, with 14 bases between them. The CDR3 runs 17 residues. Germline CDR1 MNHEY, CDR2 SMNVEV (reference sequence). The CDR3 protein is CASSLLGEGGSYNEQFF. The DNA for the CDR3 is TGTGCCAGCAGTTTACTGGGGGAAGGGGGCTCCTACAATGAGCAGTTCTTC.

This clonotype has at least ten counts. The chain recombines TRBV2 with TRBJ2-2; possibly TRBD1 for D (5 bases). This CDR3 is 15 amino acids long. V lost 2 bases to trimming and J lost 4 bases, with 11 bases between them. Germline CDR1 SNHLY, CDR2 FYNNEI. CDR3 DNA sequence: TGTGCCAGCAGTGAAACAGGCATCGGCACCGGGGAGCTGTTTTTT. Amino acids: CASSETGIGTGELFF.